These 18 T cell receptor beta chains were sequenced from one sample in a study of T cell repertoires in cytomegalovirus infection (dated by TCRdb to between 2019 and 2020). Sequencing was carried out with an Illumina HiSeq 1500. TCRdb itself trimmed the public reads at Q25 with fastp, ran MiXCR and retained productive beta chains. Records with the same CDR3 protein are collapsed into one entry carrying the most frequent genes and DNA. The sample profile shows about 460,000 distinct CDR3 sequences; around 11% of them were found once. In total, the top ten clones hold about 9.4% of the sample. Specimen: PBMCs. The origin of the receptors is a human donor in good health (CMV status not recorded). Some clones in this sample may be carry-over from other donors' samples.

This clonotype was observed many times. CDR3 sequence: CATSGRGVSNSGANVLTF. The CDR3 nucleotides are TGTGCCACCAGTGGGAGGGGAGTGAGTAACTCTGGGGCCAACGTCCTGACTTTC. This chain uses TRBV24-1 with TRBJ2-6; a weak D match, TRBD2 (6 bases). Trimming took off 5 bases at V and 0 bases at J, with 16 bases between the two ends. CDR1 KGHDR and CDR2 SFDVKD come from the germline V gene. The CDR3 has 18 amino acids.

This clonotype was detected a few times. The chain combines TRBV19 with TRBJ1-4; 7 bases fit TRBD1. The CDR3 loop spans 11 amino acids. Germline values: CDR1 LNHDA, CDR2 SQIVND (reference sequence). After removal of 9 bases from V and 14 bases from J, the junction contained 9 bases not matched to a gene. The CDR3 sequence: CASGDRQRLFF. As DNA, the CDR3 is TGTGCCAGCGGGGACAGACAAAGGCTGTTTTTT.

The rearrangement uses TRBV20-1 and TRBJ2-7; D call uncertain. Germline CDR1 DFQATT, CDR2 SNEGSKA (reference sequence). This CDR3 is built from 13 residues. The V end was cut by 0 bases, the J end by 1 base, with 7 bases between. The CDR3 sequence: CSARDGESYEQYF. CDR3 in DNA: TGCAGTGCTAGAGATGGGGAATCCTACGAGCAGTACTTC.

This clonotype was counted ten times or more. The J gene is TRBJ2-3, the V gene TRBV7-2; weak D call: TRBD2 (6 bases). The CDR3 contains 12 residues. The V gene's germline CDR1 is SGHTA and CDR2 FQGNSA. Trimming shortened V by 4 bases and J by 6 bases, and 8 bases separated the two germline ends. CDR3 region: CASSSLADTQYF. The CDR3 nucleotides are TGTGCCAGCAGCTCTCTAGCGGATACGCAGTATTTT.

Regarding this clonotype: A read error is likely, as this CDR3 ends without the conserved phenylalanine or tryptophan. This rearrangement joins TRBV19 to TRBJ1-2; D might be TRBD1 (5 bases). Germline lookup yields CDR1 LNHDA and CDR2 SQIVND (reference sequence). The CDR3 spans 13 residues. V was trimmed by 5 bases and J by 4 bases, leaving 11 bases between them. This CDR3 is CASSVTVGYGYTY. CDR3 in DNA: TGTGCCAGTAGTGTGACAGTGGGCTATGGCTACACCTAC.

This clonotype was seen ten or more times. The rearrangement joins TRBV28 to TRBJ1-4; 7 bases agree with TRBD1. Germline V gives CDR1 MDHEN, CDR2 SYDVKM. The CDR3 extends over 16 amino acids. J gave up 4 bases and V 5 bases, and 10 bases lay outside the gene matches. DNA for the CDR3: TGTGCCAGCAGTCGAACAGGGGCCGGCGGTAATGAAAAACTGTTTTTT. Its protein is CASSRTGAGGNEKLFF.

This clonotype was found many times. The genes are TRBV12-3 or TRBV12-4 and TRBJ2-3, with D possibly matching TRBD1 (6 bases). V dropped 6 bases and J dropped 3 bases, with 19 bases sitting between them. The CDR3 runs 16 residues. CDR3 residues: CASRLIQGFGTDTQYF. DNA for the CDR3: TGTGCCAGCAGACTCATACAGGGTTTTGGTACAGATACGCAGTATTTT.

This clonotype was picked up a small number of times. The gene calls are TRBV27 and TRBJ2-1; D gene ambiguous. CDR1 and CDR2 (germline): MNHEY, SMNVEV (reference sequence). Trimming removed 5 bases from V and 8 bases from J, with 10 bases in between. This CDR3 spans 12 amino acids. The CDR3 loop reads CASSRPGDEQFF. The DNA for the CDR3 is TGTGCCAGCAGTAGGCCGGGCGATGAGCAGTTCTTC.

Regarding this clonotype: The junction departs from the called germline gene at one end, perhaps through a read error. The chain couples TRBV6-5 to TRBJ1-1, with D unresolved. The CDR3 is made up of 11 amino acids. The germline V gene has CDR1 MNHEY and CDR2 SVGAGI. CDR3 bases: TGTGCCAGTGCCAAGAACATTGAAGCTTTCTTT. Translating gives CASAKNIEAFF.

This clonotype was picked up many times. The V gene is TRBV3-1, the J gene TRBJ2-2; tentative D call: TRBD2 (5 bases). V was clipped by 4 bases and J by 6 bases, with 18 bases between them. The CDR3 has 16 amino acids. CDR1 is LGHDT and CDR2 is YNNKEL in the germline V gene (reference sequence). Written as DNA, the CDR3 is TGTGCCAGCAGCCCCTTAATGGCGGGTTTGGCCGGGGAGCTGTTTTTT. Protein product: CASSPLMAGLAGELFF.

This clonotype was recorded once. The CDR3 sequence: CASSQEPVRGVSYGYTF. The CDR3 bases are TGTGCCAGCAGCCAAGAACCCGTCAGGGGGGTATCGTATGGCTACACCTTC. The chain recombines TRBV4-2 with TRBJ1-2, with 7 bases lining up with TRBD1. Germline loops: CDR1 LGHNA, CDR2 YNFKEQ. CDR3 size: 17 residues. The V and J ends lost 0 bases and 5 bases, in that order; junction bases with no gene match: 12.

The chain joins TRBV10-3 to TRBJ1-6; tentatively, D is TRBD1 (5 bases). Germline assignment: CDR1 ENHRY and CDR2 SYGVKD. V was shortened by 7 bases and J by 5 bases, with 12 bases between the two germline ends. The CDR3 extends over 14 amino acids. DNA of the CDR3: TGTGCCATCAAAGGCAGGGAAGATAATTCACCCCTCCACTTT. The encoded protein is CAIKGREDNSPLHF.

This clonotype has ten or more counts. The CDR3, as DNA: TGCAGTGCTAGGTCAGGAAGCTCTGGAAACACCATATATTTT. Translation: CSARSGSSGNTIYF. J is TRBJ1-3 and V is TRBV20-1; D gene uncertain. Per germline, CDR1 DFQATT and CDR2 SNEGSKA (reference sequence). V shed 3 bases and J shed 0 bases, with 9 bases lying between them. The CDR3 is 14 amino acids.

This clonotype was found a few times. This chain uses TRBV7-3 with TRBJ2-5; D unresolved. The CDR3 sequence is 13 residues long. Germline lookup yields CDR1 SGHTA and CDR2 FQGTGA. V gave up 5 bases and J gave up 3 bases, with 10 bases separating them. CDR3 DNA sequence: TGTGCCAGCAGCCAGGACGTAAAAGAGACCCAGTACTTC. It yields the protein CASSQDVKETQYF. The full variable domain, rest sourced from reference TRBV7-3 and TRBJ2-5, is GAGVSQTPSNKVTEKGKYVELRCDPISGHTALYWYRQSLGQGPEFLIYFQGTGAADDSGLPNDRFFAVRPEGSVSTLKIQRTERGDSAVYLCASSQDVKETQYFGPGTRLLVL.

At least ten counts were recorded for this clonotype. The J gene is TRBJ2-7, the V gene TRBV28; 7 nucleotides agree with TRBD1. In germline, CDR1 is MDHEN, CDR2 SYDVKM. This CDR3 region has 14 residues. With V trimmed by 7 bases and J by 6 bases, 12 bases remained unmatched. Here the CDR3 reads CASTKSGQVSEQYF. The CDR3 DNA reads as TGTGCCAGCACCAAGAGTGGACAGGTGTCCGAGCAGTACTTC. Complete variable domain (other parts from reference TRBV28 and TRBJ2-7): DVKVTQSSRYLVKRTGEKVFLECVQDMDHENMFWYRQDPGLGLRLIYFSYDVKMKEKGDIPEGYSVSREKKERFSLILESASTNQTSMYLCASTKSGQVSEQYFGPGTRLTVT.

The CDR3 nucleotides are TGTGCCAGCAGGGGTATTCGGGAGAGGGACACTGAAGCTTTCTTT. It yields the protein CASRGIRERDTEAFF. The chain has TRBV6-1 and TRBJ1-1, with D unclear. The CDR3 length is 15 residues. Germline V gene data show CDR1 as MNHNS and CDR2 as SASEGT. Trimming removed 6 bases at V and 3 bases at J, with 17 bases between.

The genes are TRBV5-8 and TRBJ1-1; maybe TRBD1 (6 bases). The CDR3 covers 12 residues. Trimming took 5 bases from V and 5 from J, leaving 10 bases between them. The germline V gene encodes CDR1 SGHTS and CDR2 YDEGEE. The CDR3 reads CASRSTGTEAFF. Here the CDR3 DNA reads TGTGCCAGCAGATCTACAGGGACTGAAGCTTTCTTT.

J is TRBJ2-5 and V is TRBV2; 7 nucleotides line up with TRBD2. The germline V gene encodes CDR1 SNHLY and CDR2 FYNNEI. The ends lost 7 bases at V and 2 bases at J; junction bases unmatched: 4. The CDR3 spans 13 residues. CDR3 protein: CASNWEGQETQYF. In DNA form, the CDR3 reads TGTGCCAGCAATTGGGAGGGGCAAGAGACCCAGTACTTC.